This T cell receptor beta chain was sequenced in a study of blood T cell repertoires in COVID-19. Germline V gene sequence: CDR1 MDHEN, CDR2 SYDVKM. The CDR3 length is 13 residues. The repertoire was sequenced with immunoSEQ multiplex PCR; TCRdb's copy has only in-frame clones and lacks some. The sample shows fewer than 300,000 clones, 91% of them seen only once. Details on this clone: One end of the junction varies from germline; a read error may be responsible.

Sequencing input: peripheral blood. This rearrangement joins TRBV28 to TRBJ2-7, with D maybe TRBD2 (5 bases). The TCR originated in a woman under 40 with COVID-19, enrolled during active disease. As DNA, the CDR3 is TGTGCCACCAGTTCGAGGGCCTCCTACGAGCAGTACTTC. Protein product: CATSSRASYEQYF.